These 10 T cell receptor beta chains originate from one sample sequenced in a study of cytomegalovirus exposure and HLA in healthy donors. Vbeta (60) and Jbeta (13) primers were used in the PCR. Using immunoSEQ multiplex PCR, the repertoire was profiled, and TCRdb retains in-frame clones only, with some absent. The sample shows around 89,000 clones, 65% to 80% of them seen only once. What was sequenced was PBMCs. Every receptor here comes from a man aged 35-49 years in good health and CMV-seronegative.

V and J are TRBV27 and TRBJ2-1; the D gene is possibly TRBD2 (5 bases). CDR3 size: 15 residues. V shed 8 bases and J shed 5 bases, with 19 bases lying between them. The V gene's germline CDR1 is MNHEY and CDR2 SMNVEV (reference sequence). CDR3 nucleotide sequence: TGTGCCAGCCGCAACGGGATTTCTTACCACAATGAGCAGTTCTTC. Translating it yields CASRNGISYHNEQFF.

The CDR3 coding sequence is TGTGCCAGCAGCACCCTAGCGGGGGCCGTGAATGAGCAGTTCTTC. It yields the protein CASSTLAGAVNEQFF. The rearrangement links TRBV9 to TRBJ2-1; TRBD2 matches at 10 bases. This CDR3 is 15 amino acids long. Losses at the gene ends were 4 bases for V and 7 bases for J; bases not matched to a gene: 8. CDR1 and CDR2 (germline): SGDLS, YYNGEE.

The gene calls are TRBV19 and TRBJ1-5, with D possibly being TRBD1 (5 bases). Trimming removed 6 bases at V and 5 bases at J, with 20 bases between. This CDR3 has 16 residues. Germline loops: CDR1 LNHDA, CDR2 SQIVND (reference sequence). Here the CDR3 DNA reads TGTGCCAGTAGGATCGCGGCGGGGGTTTTGTATCAGCCCCAGCATTTT. This codes for CASRIAAGVLYQPQHF. The variable domain in full, with the rest retrieved from reference TRBV19 and TRBJ1-5, is DGGITQSPKYLFRKEGQNVTLSCEQNLNHDAMYWYRQDPGQGLRLIYYSQIVNDFQKGDIAEGYSVSREKKESFPLTVTSAQKNPTAFYLCASRIAAGVLYQPQHFGDGTRLSIL.

This clone appeared a single time. This chain links TRBV15 with TRBJ1-1, with TRBD1 identical over 8 bases. V trimming: 3 bases; J trimming: 7 bases; junction bases outside the gene matches: 10. Germline V CDR1 and CDR2: LNHNV, YYDKDF (reference sequence). This CDR3 is built from 15 residues. The CDR3 nucleotides are TGTGCCACCAGCAGCCCAGGGGGCCCTAGCCGTGAAGCTTTCTTT. Its protein is CATSSPGGPSREAFF. Filled out from reference TRBV15 and TRBJ1-1, the complete variable domain reads DAMVIQNPRYQVTQFGKPVTLSCSQTLNHNVMYWYQQKSSQAPKLLFHYYDKDFNNEADTPDNFQSRRPNTSFCFLDIRSPGLGDTAMYLCATSSPGGPSREAFFGQGTRLTVV.

The V gene is TRBV10-1, the J gene TRBJ1-2; 9 bases fit TRBD1. This CDR3 region has 14 residues. With V trimmed by 11 bases and J by 5 bases, 12 bases remained unmatched. From germline, CDR1 is WNHNN and CDR2 SYGVQD (reference sequence). The CDR3 DNA reads as TGCGCCTCCTTCCCGGGACAGGGCTTATATGGCTACACCTTC. Translated, it gives CASFPGQGLYGYTF.

V is TRBV18 and J is TRBJ1-5, with D unresolved. This CDR3 comprises 14 residues. From germline, CDR1 is KGHSH and CDR2 LQKENI. Trimming shortened V by 6 bases and J by 0 bases, and 9 bases separated the two germline ends. The DNA of the CDR3 is TGTGCCAGCTCGCATACAGATAGCAATCAGCCCCAGCATTTT. It encodes CASSHTDSNQPQHF.

This clone was detected a few times. The V and J genes are TRBV6-5 and TRBJ1-2, with D possibly matching TRBD1 (6 bases). The CDR3 consists of 11 residues. V was cut by 6 bases and J by 7 bases, with 9 bases left in between. Per the germline V gene, CDR1 is MNHEY and CDR2 is SVGAGI. The CDR3 is CASRTGSGYTF. CDR3 in DNA: TGTGCCAGCAGGACAGGCAGTGGCTACACCTTC.

The gene calls are TRBV4-3 and TRBJ2-1; 9 positions match TRBD2. Germline V gene data show CDR1 as LGHNA and CDR2 as YSLEER. This CDR3 region has 15 residues. The J segment lost 9 bases and the V segment lost 3 bases, leaving 9 bases of the junction unmatched. The CDR3: CASSQATGTSSEQFF. CDR3 sequence (DNA): TGCGCCAGCAGCCAGGCGACCGGGACTAGCAGTGAGCAGTTCTTC.

Here the CDR3 DNA reads TGTGCCAGCAGTCCCGGTCGCCCATCCTCCTACGAGCAGTACTTC. Protein sequence: CASSPGRPSSYEQYF. The V call is TRBV28, the J call TRBJ2-7; no clear D gene. CDR1 is MDHEN and CDR2 is SYDVKM in the germline V gene. This CDR3 spans 15 amino acids. V was trimmed by 5 bases and J by 0 bases, leaving 14 bases between them.

The chain combines TRBV6-6 with TRBJ2-6; D unclear. The CDR3 spans 16 residues. From germline, CDR1 is MNHNY and CDR2 SVGAGI (reference sequence). Trimming shortened V by 2 bases and J by 1 base, and 9 bases separated the two germline ends. The DNA of the CDR3 is TGTGCCAGCAGTTACGGGCTGGTTTCTGGGGCCAACGTCCTGACTTTC. Protein sequence: CASSYGLVSGANVLTF.